Listed here is a single T cell receptor (beta chain). Its antigen is not known. This sample was included in a study of T cell therapy after organ transplantation. Study-level background: T cells were expanded about 2 weeks with 30 CMV class I/II epitopes. Two of the ten patients were classed as nonresponders. Study-wide findings and caveats: Post-therapy reconstitution appeared to include transferred and endogenous clonotypes. Effects of concurrent antirejection and antiviral medications were not evaluable.

V was cut by 1 base and J by 7 bases, with 23 bases left in between. Per the germline V gene, CDR1 is LGHNA and CDR2 is YNFKEQ. This CDR3 contains 18 residues. The method was immunoSEQ multiplex PCR; TCRdb's version includes in-frame clones alone and lacks a portion of them. The data hold over 45,000 clones, with about 94% observed a single time. The chain joins TRBV4-2 to TRBJ2-1, with D perhaps being TRBD1 or TRBD2 (5 bases each). The starting material was CD8+ T cells from blood, obtained before autologous CMV-specific T cell therapy. The sequence derives from a human patient who had received a solid organ transplant and had CMV disease. CDR3: CASSQVEGQAPVENEQFF. CDR3 nucleotide sequence: TGTGCCAGCAGCCAAGTAGAGGGGCAGGCCCCGGTGGAAAATGAGCAGTTCTTC.